The clone carrying this T cell receptor (beta chain) was seen more than once but under ten times. This specimen belongs to a study of blood T cell repertoires in COVID-19. Trimming took 0 bases from V and 4 from J, leaving 13 bases between them. The CDR3 covers 16 residues. The V gene's germline CDR1 is SGHDN and CDR2 FVKESK. Sequenced by immunoSEQ multiplex PCR; TCRdb stores in-frame clones only, minus some. The sample records just over 250,000 clones, about 80% being singletons. The specimen was PBMCs or T cells enriched from blood (not recorded which). This sequence joins TRBV14 and TRBJ2-1; D is ambiguous. This receptor was obtained from a man between 25 and 39 years old with acute COVID-19. The CDR3 bases are TGTGCCAGCAGCCAAGATCCTAGTCTAAGGTACAATGAGCAGTTCTTC. Translated, it gives CASSQDPSLRYNEQFF.